The 6 T cell receptor beta chains listed next were all sequenced from one sample in a study of human T cells and chemical hapten exposure (dated by TCRdb to the early 2020s). The library was generated by 5' RACE. Sequencer: Illumina MiSeq. TCRdb reprocessing: public reads trimmed at Q25 with fastp, clones called with MiXCR, in-frame beta chains kept. A single entry per CDR3 protein holds the most common genes and DNA from its merged rows. This sample comprises under 100,000 distinct CDR3 sequences, about a sixth of them detected only once. Nearly 7% of the sample goes to the ten largest clones. Total RNA was isolated from unfractionated whole blood collected in Tempus Blood RNA tubes. The receptor source for this set is a female donor in good health.

This clonotype was seen more than once but under ten times. This chain uses TRBV7-9 with TRBJ2-2; D is perhaps TRBD2 (6 bases). This CDR3 region has 18 residues. Germline V gives CDR1 SEHNR, CDR2 FQNEAQ (reference sequence). Trimming took 3 bases from V and 1 from J, leaving 18 bases between them. This CDR3 reads CASSFRNSGLKNTGELFF. CDR3 DNA sequence: TGTGCCAGCAGCTTCCGTAACTCGGGACTCAAGAACACCGGGGAGCTGTTTTTT.

The chain joins TRBV29-1 to TRBJ2-3; D is undetermined. CDR3 size: 14 residues. Germline lookup yields CDR1 SQVTM and CDR2 ANQGSEA. V was trimmed by 2 bases and J by 4 bases, leaving 13 bases between them. Written as DNA, the CDR3 is TGCAGCGTTGAAATCCCAGTTCAGCCAGATACGCAGTATTTT. This encodes CSVEIPVQPDTQYF.

The rearrangement uses TRBV6-1 and TRBJ1-1, with a tentative D call TRBD1 (5 bases). CDR3 size: 13 residues. The V and J ends lost 5 bases and 9 bases respectively, with 16 bases between them. CDR1 is MNHNS, CDR2 SASEGT, per germline. The CDR3 DNA follows: TGTGCCAGCAGTCCTCGGGACCCCATGAAAGCTTTCTTT. Its protein product is CASSPRDPMKAFF.

This clonotype was observed at least ten times. V is TRBV5-1 and J is TRBJ2-6; D unclear. Germline V gene data show CDR1 as SGHRS and CDR2 as YFSETQ. CDR3 length: 16 residues. V was pared by 0 bases and J by 0 bases, with 7 bases between. This chain's CDR3 is CASSLGQISGANVLTF. The CDR3 bases are TGCGCCAGCAGCTTGGGGCAGATCTCTGGGGCCAACGTCCTGACTTTC.

The sample holds a few counts of this clonotype. The rearrangement joins TRBV4-2 to TRBJ1-2; D uncertain. Germline V gives CDR1 LGHNA, CDR2 YNFKEQ. V was clipped by 0 bases and J by 5 bases, with 13 bases between them. The length of the CDR3 is 15 residues. CDR3 residues: CASSQDKGYFYGYTF. The CDR3 DNA reads TGTGCCAGCAGCCAAGATAAGGGCTATTTTTATGGCTACACCTTC.

The chain links TRBV28 to TRBJ1-5; D not resolved. The CDR3 covers 14 residues. Trimming removed 6 bases at V and 0 bases at J, with 9 bases between. CDR1 is MDHEN, CDR2 SYDVKM, per germline. The CDR3, as DNA: TGTGCCAGCAGGCTAGGGTATAGCAATCAGCCCCAGCATTTT. Amino acids: CASRLGYSNQPQHF.